What follows are 31 T cell receptor beta chains derived from one specimen sequenced in a study of T cells in Graves' hyperthyroidism and ophthalmopathy. Researchers took RNA transcripts and amplified the TCR beta CDR3 regions from them. During a first-round RT-PCR of the TCR CDR3, the HTBI primer set was used. TCRdb processed the multiplex PCR reads anew with MiXCR; each CDR3 protein has one entry. This sample has around 500,000 distinct CDR3 sequences, with 14% found just once. The sequenced material came from blood. The receptors derive from a woman aged 18 to 35 with Graves' hyperthyroidism.

In this sample, this clonotype turned up many times. The chain links TRBV6-1 to TRBJ2-7; unclear D gene. V lost 3 bases and J lost 1, with 4 bases in between. This CDR3 is built from 12 residues. Germline values: CDR1 MNHNS, CDR2 SASEGT. DNA of the CDR3: TGTGCCAGCAGTGATGGTTCCTACGAGCAGTACGTC. Amino acids: CASSDGSYEQYV.

Regarding this clonotype: One end of the junction varies from germline; a read error may be responsible. The rearrangement links TRBV7-9 to TRBJ1-6; no clear D gene. The CDR3 length is 14 residues. Germline CDR1 is SEHNR and CDR2 is FQNEAQ (reference sequence). CDR3: CASSFAFSNSPLHF. CDR3 DNA sequence: TGCGCCAGCAGCTTTGCTTTCAGCAATTCACCCCTCCACTTT.

This clonotype was recorded at least ten times. The chain has TRBV20-1 and TRBJ1-2; 8 bases agree with TRBD1. The germline CDR1 and CDR2 sequences are DFQATT and SNEGSKA (reference sequence). The CDR3 runs to 12 residues. Losses at the gene ends were 6 bases for V and 4 bases for J; bases not matched to a gene: 4. The CDR3 is CSAPDRGYGYTF. DNA of the CDR3: TGCAGTGCCCCAGACAGGGGCTATGGCTACACCTTC.

This clonotype was observed many times. The chain recombines TRBV30 with TRBJ2-3, with D hard to call. V lost 4 bases and J lost 1, with 6 bases in between. Germline lookup yields CDR1 GTSNPN and CDR2 SVGIG (reference sequence). The CDR3 loop spans 12 amino acids. The CDR3 region is CAWNQGTDTQYF. In nucleotides, the CDR3 is TGTGCCTGGAACCAGGGCACAGATACGCAGTATTTT.

This chain connects TRBV19 to TRBJ2-3, with TRBD2 matching over 7 bases. V trimming: 8 bases; J trimming: 1 base; junction bases outside the gene matches: 6. The CDR3 spans 14 residues. The germline V gene has CDR1 LNHDA and CDR2 SQIVND (reference sequence). CDR3 amino acids: CASQGLPRTDTQYF. The CDR3 DNA reads TGTGCCAGTCAGGGACTACCTCGCACAGATACGCAGTATTTT.

This clonotype has only a few counts. The V call is TRBV24-1, the J call TRBJ2-2; TRBD2 matches 10 bases. J lost 6 bases, V lost 8 bases, and 2 bases had no gene match. There are 13 residues in the CDR3. CDR1 and CDR2 from the germline V gene are KGHDR and SFDVKD. CDR3 bases: TGTGCCACCAACAGCGGGAGGGCCGGGGAGCTGTTTTTT. This codes for CATNSGRAGELFF.

This clonotype was observed many times. V is TRBV10-2 and J is TRBJ1-2; 7 nucleotides match TRBD1. V lost 0 bases and J lost 4; bases outside the gene matches: 5. This CDR3 spans 15 amino acids. Per the germline V gene, CDR1 is WSHSY and CDR2 is SAAADI. CDR3 sequence: CASSESDRSLYGYTF. As DNA, the CDR3 is TGCGCCAGCAGTGAGTCGGACAGGAGCCTCTATGGCTACACCTTC.

This clonotype showed up many times. This chain connects TRBV9 to TRBJ1-1; D perhaps matches TRBD1 (6 bases). In germline, CDR1 is SGDLS, CDR2 YYNGEE. The CDR3 has 14 amino acids. V was trimmed by 0 bases and J by 6 bases, leaving 12 bases between them. The CDR3 region has the DNA TGTGCCAGCAGCGTAGGTACAGGGACCGCTGAAGCTTTCTTT. Translation: CASSVGTGTAEAFF.

Ten or more counts support this clonotype. The chain recombines TRBV30 with TRBJ2-6; the D gene is possibly TRBD1 (6 bases). Per germline, CDR1 GTSNPN and CDR2 SVGIG (reference sequence). V was cut by 2 bases and J by 3 bases, with 11 bases left in between. This CDR3 comprises 15 residues. CDR3 sequence reads: CAWSQGPRGANVLTF. The CDR3 nucleotides read TGTGCCTGGAGTCAGGGGCCGCGTGGGGCCAACGTCCTGACTTTC.

This clonotype was recorded many times. This chain connects TRBV5-1 to TRBJ2-1; D is undetermined. Trimming shortened V by 6 bases and J by 0 bases, and 10 bases separated the two germline ends. There are 14 residues in the CDR3. Germline assignment: CDR1 SGHRS and CDR2 YFSETQ. DNA for the CDR3: TGCGCCAGCAAACTCCAGAGCTCCTACAATGAGCAGTTCTTC. It yields the protein CASKLQSSYNEQFF.

This clonotype was observed a handful of times. This CDR3 reads CASSPSPRQTSGYTF. The CDR3, as DNA: TGTGCCAGTAGTCCCTCTCCCCGACAGACTTCTGGCTACACCTTC. This chain joins TRBV19 and TRBJ1-2; D is possibly TRBD1 (5 bases). This CDR3 has 15 amino acids. CDR1 and CDR2 from the germline V gene are LNHDA and SQIVND (reference sequence). V was trimmed by 5 bases and J by 7 bases, leaving 20 bases between them.

This clonotype was detected ten times or more. The CDR3 spells CASSLDYGYRGEKETQYF. CDR3 in DNA: TGTGCCAGCAGCTTAGATTACGGCTATAGGGGAGAAAAGGAGACCCAGTACTTC. This chain joins TRBV11-2 and TRBJ2-5, with D perhaps being TRBD1 or TRBD2 (5 bases each). Germline assignment: CDR1 SGHAT and CDR2 FQNNGV. Trimming took 0 bases from V and 5 from J, leaving 22 bases between them. The CDR3 sequence is 18 residues long.

This clonotype was seen at least ten times. The rearrangement joins TRBV14 to TRBJ2-3; D is unresolved. The germline gives CDR1 SGHDN, CDR2 FVKESK. V was cut by 6 bases and J by 2 bases, with 6 bases left in between. There are 12 residues in the CDR3. Written as DNA, the CDR3 is TGTGCCAGCAGAAGCAACACAGATACGCAGTATTTT. Translation: CASRSNTDTQYF.

This clonotype was recorded at least ten times. V usage is TRBV5-1 and J usage is TRBJ2-1; 8 bases map to TRBD2. V lost 4 bases and J lost 6; bases outside the gene matches: 6. The CDR3 extends over 14 amino acids. The germline V gene encodes CDR1 SGHRS and CDR2 YFSETQ. The CDR3 DNA sequence: TGCGCCAGCAGCACTAGCGGAGGATTCAATGAGCAGTTCTTC. This sequence encodes CASSTSGGFNEQFF.

This clonotype was observed many times. The chain couples TRBV28 to TRBJ2-1; 11 bases are shared with TRBD2. Germline CDR1 and CDR2: MDHEN and SYDVKM. The CDR3 spans 15 residues. J was trimmed by 0 bases and V by 5 bases; bases with no gene match: 0. CDR3 loop: CASSTSGSSYNEQFF. The CDR3 DNA follows: TGTGCCAGCAGTACTAGCGGGAGCTCCTACAATGAGCAGTTCTTC. Full variable domain (rest looked up from reference TRBV28 and TRBJ2-1): DVKVTQSSRYLVKRTGEKVFLECVQDMDHENMFWYRQDPGLGLRLIYFSYDVKMKEKGDIPEGYSVSREKKERFSLILESASTNQTSMYLCASSTSGSSYNEQFFGPGTRLTVL.

In the case of this clonotype: A much larger clone is a single base away; this may be a read error. This chain links TRBV3-1 with TRBJ2-2, with 8 nucleotides matching TRBD2. After removal of 7 bases from V and 7 bases from J, the junction contained 11 bases not matched to a gene. The CDR3 totals 15 residues. Germline CDR1 LGHDT, CDR2 YNNKEL (reference sequence). The CDR3 nucleotides are TGTGCCAGCATCACTAGCGGCCCCGCGTTCGGGGAGCTGTTTTTT. Residues: CASITSGPAFGELFF.

Written as DNA, the CDR3 is TGTGCCAGCAGCGTAGGACAGGGACACCGGAGAATGAACACTGAAGCTTTCTTT. This codes for CASSVGQGHRRMNTEAFF. The chain is built from TRBV9 and TRBJ1-1, with 7 positions matching TRBD1. This CDR3 is 18 amino acids long. Germline assignment: CDR1 SGDLS and CDR2 YYNGEE. The trim removed 0 bases at V and 0 bases at J, leaving 11 bases unmatched.

The table lists this clonotype with many counts. The rearrangement uses TRBV5-6 and TRBJ1-5; no reliable D call. Germline V gene data show CDR1 as SGHDT and CDR2 as YYEEEE. V lost 0 bases and J 3 bases, leaving 10 bases between the germline ends. This CDR3 contains 15 residues. In nucleotides, the CDR3 is TGTGCCAGCAGCTTGGGACCGAACCTCAATCAGCCCCAGCATTTT. This sequence encodes CASSLGPNLNQPQHF.

In this sample, this clonotype turned up many times. The chain employs TRBV6-6 and TRBJ2-1, with D possibly TRBD2 on 5 matching bases. CDR1 and CDR2 (germline): MNHNY, SVGAGI (reference sequence). The V end lost 2 bases, the J end lost 9 bases, and 17 bases lay between the germline ends. The CDR3 is 15 residues long. CDR3 protein: CASSYTRASASEQFF. The CDR3 coding sequence is TGTGCCAGCAGTTACACTAGGGCTTCGGCGAGTGAGCAGTTCTTC.

The chain combines TRBV7-3 with TRBJ2-2; unclear D gene. The length of the CDR3 is 13 residues. The V end was cut by 2 bases, the J end by 5 bases, with 6 bases between. Germline V lookup: CDR1 SGHTA, CDR2 FQGTGA. CDR3 in amino acids: CASSLYPTGELFF. The CDR3 DNA follows: TGTGCCAGCAGCTTATACCCGACCGGGGAGCTGTTTTTT.

V is TRBV19 and J is TRBJ2-2, with 9 positions matching TRBD2. CDR1 LNHDA and CDR2 SQIVND come from the germline V gene (reference sequence). Germline trimming cut 6 bases from V and 9 bases from J; bases unmatched to any gene: 11. The CDR3 spans 15 residues. Here the CDR3 DNA reads TGTGCCAGTAGATATGATAGCGGGAGAAAAAGGGAGCTGTTTTTT. Amino acids: CASRYDSGRKRELFF. The full variable domain, in which reference TRBV19 and TRBJ2-2 provide the parts outside the CDR3, is DGGITQSPKYLFRKEGQNVTLSCEQNLNHDAMYWYRQDPGQGLRLIYYSQIVNDFQKGDIAEGYSVSREKKESFPLTVTSAQKNPTAFYLCASRYDSGRKRELFFGEGSRLTVL.

The V gene is TRBV3-1, the J gene TRBJ2-5; 9 nucleotides agree with TRBD2. The length of the CDR3 is 17 residues. Germline V gives CDR1 LGHDT, CDR2 YNNKEL (reference sequence). After removal of 3 bases from V and 8 bases from J, the junction contained 16 bases not matched to a gene. The CDR3 region is CASSQGGKAGGDETQYF. The CDR3 DNA is TGTGCCAGCAGCCAGGGAGGGAAAGCGGGAGGTGACGAAACCCAGTACTTC.

This clonotype occurred a few times. This chain links TRBV6-2 or TRBV6-3 with TRBJ1-4, with D possibly matching TRBD1 (6 bases). Per the germline V gene, CDR1 is MNHEY and CDR2 is SVGEGT. The CDR3 contains 15 residues. V was shortened by 2 bases and J by 8 bases, with 15 bases between the two germline ends. CDR3 nucleotide sequence: TGTGCCAGCAGTTACACAGGGACCGAGGAGGAAAAACTGTTTTTT. Translation: CASSYTGTEEEKLFF.

This clonotype was seen repeatedly, ten times or more. The rearrangement uses TRBV30 and TRBJ2-7; 14 nucleotides align to TRBD2. Germline CDR1 GTSNPN, CDR2 SVGIG (reference sequence). V shed 8 bases and J 9 bases; nucleotides not matched to a gene: 9. CDR3 length: 13 residues. For the CDR3, the DNA is TGTGCCCTGGGGGGACTAGCGGGAGCCGGGCAGTACTTC. Translation: CALGGLAGAGQYF.

J is TRBJ1-1 and V is TRBV11-3, with a possible D match to TRBD1 (5 bases). Germline lookup yields CDR1 SGHNT and CDR2 YENEEA. This CDR3 region has 16 residues. The V end lost 1 base, the J end lost 4 bases, and 16 bases lay between the germline ends. CDR3 sequence reads: CASSLVAGSSGTEAFF. The CDR3, as DNA: TGTGCCAGCAGCTTAGTGGCAGGGTCTTCGGGCACTGAAGCTTTCTTT.

The chain couples TRBV13 to TRBJ2-4; 10 bases are a match to TRBD1. J was trimmed by 5 bases and V by 4 bases; bases with no gene match: 8. Germline lookup yields CDR1 PRHDT and CDR2 FYEKMQ (reference sequence). The CDR3 contains 16 residues. The chain's CDR3 is CASSSELGTGENIQYF. The CDR3 DNA is TGTGCCAGCAGCTCAGAGCTAGGGACAGGGGAAAACATTCAGTACTTC.

This clonotype occurred many times. V and J are TRBV10-3 and TRBJ1-6, with a weak D call TRBD1 (6 bases). V was pared by 0 bases and J by 7 bases, with 13 bases between. The CDR3 totals 16 residues. The germline V gene encodes CDR1 ENHRY and CDR2 SYGVKD. CDR3 DNA sequence: TGTGCCATCAGTGAGTCGAGGTCAGGGGAAAATTCACCCCTCCACTTT. Translated: CAISESRSGENSPLHF.

The sample holds many counts of this clonotype. This chain links TRBV11-3 with TRBJ2-3; 10 nucleotides align to TRBD2. The ends lost 2 bases at V and 5 bases at J; junction bases unmatched: 4. This CDR3 has 15 amino acids. Germline V gives CDR1 SGHNT, CDR2 YENEEA. The CDR3 here is CASSLLAGDQDTQYF. CDR3 in DNA: TGTGCCAGCAGCTTACTAGCGGGAGACCAAGATACGCAGTATTTT.

The V gene is TRBV4-1, the J gene TRBJ2-7, with D possibly being TRBD1 or TRBD2 (5 bases each). The CDR3 runs to 15 residues. From germline, CDR1 is MGHRA and CDR2 YSYEKL. The V end lost 2 bases, the J end lost 2 bases, and 13 bases lay between the germline ends. As DNA, the CDR3 is TGCGCCAGCAGCCAAAGGGACCTAAATACCTACGAGCAGTACTTC. Translation: CASSQRDLNTYEQYF.

This clonotype has a count of ten or more. The V gene is TRBV3-1, the J gene TRBJ2-3, with D maybe TRBD1 (6 bases). There are 13 residues in the CDR3. Trimming shortened V by 3 bases and J by 4 bases, and 8 bases separated the two germline ends. Looked up from germline, CDR1 is LGHDT and CDR2 is YNNKEL (reference sequence). The CDR3 DNA is TGTGCCAGCAGCCACAGGGGCTCAGATACGCAGTATTTT. Residues: CASSHRGSDTQYF.

This clonotype has only a few counts. The genes are TRBV5-8 and TRBJ1-2, with a tentative D call TRBD1 (6 bases). Trimming removed 4 bases at V and 5 bases at J, with 12 bases between. This CDR3 has 13 residues. Per the germline V gene, CDR1 is SGHTS and CDR2 is YDEGEE. The CDR3 reads CASSQVGQYGYTF. CDR3 nucleotides: TGTGCCAGCAGCCAAGTCGGACAGTATGGCTACACCTTC.